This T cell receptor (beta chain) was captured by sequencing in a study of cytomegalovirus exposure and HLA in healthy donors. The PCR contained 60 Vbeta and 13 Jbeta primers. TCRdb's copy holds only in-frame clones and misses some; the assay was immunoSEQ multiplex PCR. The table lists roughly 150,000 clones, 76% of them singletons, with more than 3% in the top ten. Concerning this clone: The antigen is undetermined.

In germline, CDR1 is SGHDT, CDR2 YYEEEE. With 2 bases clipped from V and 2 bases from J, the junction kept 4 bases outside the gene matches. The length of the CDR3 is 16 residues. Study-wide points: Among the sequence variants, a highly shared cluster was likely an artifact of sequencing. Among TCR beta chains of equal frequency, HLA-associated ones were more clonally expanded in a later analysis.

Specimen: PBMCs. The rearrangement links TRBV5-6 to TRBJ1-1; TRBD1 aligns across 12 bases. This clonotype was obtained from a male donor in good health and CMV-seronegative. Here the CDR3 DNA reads TGTGCCAGCAGCTTACGGGACAGGGGGCAAAACACTGAAGCTTTCTTT. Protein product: CASSLRDRGQNTEAFF. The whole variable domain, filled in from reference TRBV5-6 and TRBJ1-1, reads DAGVTQSPTHLIKTRGQQVTLRCSPKSGHDTVSWYQQALGQGPQFIFQYYEEEERQRGNFPDRFSGHQFPNYSSELNVNALLLGDSALYLCASSLRDRGQNTEAFFGQGTRLTVV.